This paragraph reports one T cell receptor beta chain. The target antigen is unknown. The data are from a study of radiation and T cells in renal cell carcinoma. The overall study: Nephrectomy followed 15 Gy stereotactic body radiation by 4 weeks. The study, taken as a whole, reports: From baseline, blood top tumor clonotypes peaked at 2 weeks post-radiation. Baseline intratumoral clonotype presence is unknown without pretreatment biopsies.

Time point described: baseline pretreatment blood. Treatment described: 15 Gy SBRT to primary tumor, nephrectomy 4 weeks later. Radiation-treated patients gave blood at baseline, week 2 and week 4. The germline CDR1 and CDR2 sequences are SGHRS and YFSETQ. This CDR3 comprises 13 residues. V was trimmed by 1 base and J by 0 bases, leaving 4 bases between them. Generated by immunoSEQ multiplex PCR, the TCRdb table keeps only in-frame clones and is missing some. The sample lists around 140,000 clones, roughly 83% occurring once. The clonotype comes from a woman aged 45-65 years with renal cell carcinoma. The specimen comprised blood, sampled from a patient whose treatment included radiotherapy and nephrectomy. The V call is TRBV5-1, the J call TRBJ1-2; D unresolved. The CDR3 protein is CASSLTTNYGYTF. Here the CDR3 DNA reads TGCGCCAGCAGCTTGACAACTAACTATGGCTACACCTTC.